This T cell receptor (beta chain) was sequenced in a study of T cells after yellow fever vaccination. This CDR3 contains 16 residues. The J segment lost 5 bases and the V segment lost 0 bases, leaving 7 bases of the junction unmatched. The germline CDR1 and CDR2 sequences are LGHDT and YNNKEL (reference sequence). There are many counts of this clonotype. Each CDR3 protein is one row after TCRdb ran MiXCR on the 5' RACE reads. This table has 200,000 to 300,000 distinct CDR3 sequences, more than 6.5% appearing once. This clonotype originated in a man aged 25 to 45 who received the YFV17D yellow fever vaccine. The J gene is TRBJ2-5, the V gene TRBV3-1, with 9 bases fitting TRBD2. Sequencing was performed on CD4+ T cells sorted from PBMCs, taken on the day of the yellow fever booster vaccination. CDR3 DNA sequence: TGTGCCAGCAGCCAAGATCTAGGACTAGCGTCGGAGACCCAGTACTTC. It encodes CASSQDLGLASETQYF.